These 10 T cell receptor beta chains were all obtained from the same sample, sequenced in a study of OX40 agonist ivuxolimab in advanced cancers. Libraries were prepared by immunoSEQ multiplex PCR; TCRdb keeps only in-frame clonotypes and omits some of them. The sample shows 20,000 to 25,000 clones, approximately 78% of them seen only once. The sequenced sample was CD4+ or CD8+ T cells sorted from blood, obtained in a trial of the OX40 agonist ivuxolimab. These receptors originate from an adult with an advanced solid tumor such as melanoma, head and neck, liver or kidney cancer.

The rearrangement links TRBV30 to TRBJ1-3, with 7 positions matching TRBD1. Trimming cost V 0 bases and J 0 bases; bases outside gene matches: 5. The CDR3 extends over 16 amino acids. Germline CDR1 GTSNPN, CDR2 SVGIG (reference sequence). The DNA of the CDR3 is TGTGCCTGGAGTGTTGACAGGGTGAGCTCTGGAAACACCATATATTTT. Translated, it gives CAWSVDRVSSGNTIYF.

This clone has more than one count but fewer than ten. The rearrangement links TRBV14 to TRBJ2-7; tentatively, D is TRBD2 (6 bases). Between the trimmed V and J ends, which lost 2 bases and 4 bases, there was a span of 12 bases. There are 14 residues in the CDR3. Germline V gene sequence: CDR1 SGHDN, CDR2 FVKESK. CDR3 sequence (DNA): TGTGCCAGCAGCCAAATACGGGGGTCTTACGAGCAGTACTTC. This translates into CASSQIRGSYEQYF.

The J gene is TRBJ1-5, the V gene TRBV2; D gene ambiguous. CDR1 and CDR2 from the germline V gene are SNHLY and FYNNEI. CDR3 length: 15 residues. The V gene lost 4 bases and the J gene lost 5 bases, with 15 bases spanning the gap. The chain's CDR3 is CASSVRTLGHQPQHF. CDR3 DNA: TGTGCCAGCAGTGTCCGGACCCTAGGGCATCAGCCCCAGCATTTT.

This rearrangement joins TRBV5-1 to TRBJ2-1, with D unclear. The CDR3 length is 12 residues. Germline CDR1 SGHRS, CDR2 YFSETQ. Trimming removed 0 bases at V and 6 bases at J, with 4 bases between. The CDR3 DNA sequence: TGCGCCAGCAGCTTGGCCGGCAATGAGCAGTTCTTC. Translated, it gives CASSLAGNEQFF.

The V call is TRBV5-1, the J call TRBJ2-5; possibly TRBD2 for D (6 bases). Germline-derived CDR1 and CDR2 are SGHRS and YFSETQ. The V end lost 0 bases, the J end lost 3 bases, and 12 bases lay between the germline ends. The CDR3 totals 15 residues. The CDR3 reads CASSLVLRREETQYF. CDR3 DNA: TGCGCCAGCAGCTTGGTTCTGAGGAGGGAAGAGACCCAGTACTTC.

J is TRBJ2-4 and V is TRBV5-1, with D possibly matching TRBD2 (6 bases). Trimming stripped 0 bases from V and 5 bases from J, with 9 bases between. This CDR3 spans 14 amino acids. The germline gives CDR1 SGHRS, CDR2 YFSETQ. CDR3 sequence reads: CASSLGGGENIQYF. The CDR3 nucleotides read TGCGCCAGCAGCTTGGGTGGAGGGGAAAACATTCAGTACTTC. The full variable domain, its missing parts supplied by reference TRBV5-1 and TRBJ2-4, is KAGVTQTPRYLIKTRGQQVTLSCSPISGHRSVSWYQQTPGQGLQFLFEYFSETQRNKGNFPGRFSGRQFSNSRSEMNVSTLELGDSALYLCASSLGGGENIQYFGAGTRLSVL.

This chain connects TRBV20-1 to TRBJ2-7; D might be TRBD1 (6 bases). There are 11 residues in the CDR3. Looked up from germline, CDR1 is DFQATT and CDR2 is SNEGSKA (reference sequence). V was cut by 6 bases and J by 3 bases, with 9 bases left in between. This CDR3 reads CSAEGGYEQYF. CDR3 coding DNA: TGCAGTGCCGAAGGGGGCTACGAGCAGTACTTC.

The chain carries TRBV11-1 and TRBJ2-1; TRBD1 matches at 7 bases. Germline V gene lookup returns CDR1 SGHAT and CDR2 FQDESV (reference sequence). This CDR3 is built from 12 residues. Unmatched junction bases numbered 2, after V lost 2 bases and J lost 10 bases. The CDR3 protein is CASSLRGGEQFF. The CDR3 nucleotides read TGTGCCAGCAGCTTACGAGGGGGCGAGCAGTTCTTC. Together with reference TRBV11-1 and TRBJ2-1, the CDR3 gives the full variable domain: EAEVAQSPRYKITEKSQAVAFWCDPISGHATLYWYRQILGQGPELLVQFQDESVVDDSQLPKDRFSAERLKGVDSTLKIQPAELGDSAMYLCASSLRGGEQFFGPGTRLTVL.

The rearrangement uses TRBV11-2 and TRBJ2-5; tentative D call: TRBD1 (6 bases). Germline CDR1 SGHAT, CDR2 FQNNGV. V lost 5 bases and J 1 base, leaving 11 bases between the germline ends. This CDR3 comprises 14 residues. DNA for the CDR3: TGTGCCAGCAGCGACGACAGGCCCCAAGAGACCCAGTACTTC. It codes for CASSDDRPQETQYF.

The chain employs TRBV5-4 and TRBJ2-7; D might be TRBD1 (6 bases). The CDR3 consists of 14 residues. Trimming took 2 bases from V and 4 from J, leaving 13 bases between them. Germline lookup yields CDR1 SGHNT and CDR2 YYREEE (reference sequence). CDR3 in DNA: TGTGCCAGCAGCTTCGGCATCCAGGGGTACGAGCAGTACTTC. This translates into CASSFGIQGYEQYF.